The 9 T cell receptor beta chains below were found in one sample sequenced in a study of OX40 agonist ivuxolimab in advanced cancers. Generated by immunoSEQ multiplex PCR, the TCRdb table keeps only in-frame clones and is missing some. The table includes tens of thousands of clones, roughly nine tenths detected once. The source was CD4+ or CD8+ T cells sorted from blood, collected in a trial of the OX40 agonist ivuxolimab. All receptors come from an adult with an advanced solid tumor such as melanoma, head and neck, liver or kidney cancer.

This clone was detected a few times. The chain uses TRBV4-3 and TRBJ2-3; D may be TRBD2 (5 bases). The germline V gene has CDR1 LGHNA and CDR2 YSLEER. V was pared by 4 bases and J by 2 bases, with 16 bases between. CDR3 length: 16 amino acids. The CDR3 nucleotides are TGCGCCAGCAGCCTTTCGGGGTGGGGATACACAGATACGCAGTATTTT. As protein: CASSLSGWGYTDTQYF.

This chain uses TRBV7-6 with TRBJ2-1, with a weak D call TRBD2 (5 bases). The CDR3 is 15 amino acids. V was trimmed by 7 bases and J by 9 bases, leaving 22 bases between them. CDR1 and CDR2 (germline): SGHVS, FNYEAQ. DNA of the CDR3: TGTGCCAGCACCAAACTAGGACGGGGAGACCTTGAGCAGTTCTTC. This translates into CASTKLGRGDLEQFF.

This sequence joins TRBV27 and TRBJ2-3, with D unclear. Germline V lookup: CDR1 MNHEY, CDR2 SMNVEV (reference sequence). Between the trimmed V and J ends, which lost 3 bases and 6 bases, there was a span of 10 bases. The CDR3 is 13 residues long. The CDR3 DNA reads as TGTGCCAGCAGTTTCCTTGCTAGTGATACGCAGTATTTT. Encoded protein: CASSFLASDTQYF.

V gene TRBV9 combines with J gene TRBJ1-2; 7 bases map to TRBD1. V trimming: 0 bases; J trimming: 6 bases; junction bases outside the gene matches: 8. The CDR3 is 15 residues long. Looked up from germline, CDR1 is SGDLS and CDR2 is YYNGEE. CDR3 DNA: TGTGCCAGCAGCGTAGGATTACAGGGGATAGATGGCTACACCTTC. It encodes CASSVGLQGIDGYTF.

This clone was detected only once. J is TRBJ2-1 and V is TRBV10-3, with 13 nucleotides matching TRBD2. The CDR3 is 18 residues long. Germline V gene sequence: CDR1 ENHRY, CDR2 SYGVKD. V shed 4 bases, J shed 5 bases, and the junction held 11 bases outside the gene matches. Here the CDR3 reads CAISGPITSGGEDNEQFF. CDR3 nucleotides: TGTGCCATCAGTGGTCCGATTACTAGCGGGGGGGAAGACAATGAGCAGTTCTTC.

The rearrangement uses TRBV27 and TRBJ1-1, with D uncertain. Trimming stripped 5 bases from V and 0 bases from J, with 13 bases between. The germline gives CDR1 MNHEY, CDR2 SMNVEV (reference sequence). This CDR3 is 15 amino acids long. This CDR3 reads CASSNGGFMNTEAFF. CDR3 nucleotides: TGTGCCAGCAGTAACGGAGGATTTATGAACACTGAAGCTTTCTTT.

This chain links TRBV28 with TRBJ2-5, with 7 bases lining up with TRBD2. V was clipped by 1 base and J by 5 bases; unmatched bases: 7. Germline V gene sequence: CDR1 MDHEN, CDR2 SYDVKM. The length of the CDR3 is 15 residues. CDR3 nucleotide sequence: TGTGCCAGCAGTTTATTAGCGACTAGCAAGGAGACCCAGTACTTC. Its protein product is CASSLLATSKETQYF.

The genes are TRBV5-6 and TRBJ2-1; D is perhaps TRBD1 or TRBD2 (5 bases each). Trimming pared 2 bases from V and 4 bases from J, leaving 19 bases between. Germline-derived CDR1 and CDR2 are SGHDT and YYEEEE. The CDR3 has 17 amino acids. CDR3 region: CASSFFVYGAPYNEQFF. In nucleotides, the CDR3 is TGTGCCAGCAGCTTCTTCGTATACGGGGCCCCATACAATGAGCAGTTCTTC. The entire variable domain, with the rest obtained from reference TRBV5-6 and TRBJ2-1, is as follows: DAGVTQSPTHLIKTRGQQVTLRCSPKSGHDTVSWYQQALGQGPQFIFQYYEEEERQRGNFPDRFSGHQFPNYSSELNVNALLLGDSALYLCASSFFVYGAPYNEQFFGPGTRLTVL.

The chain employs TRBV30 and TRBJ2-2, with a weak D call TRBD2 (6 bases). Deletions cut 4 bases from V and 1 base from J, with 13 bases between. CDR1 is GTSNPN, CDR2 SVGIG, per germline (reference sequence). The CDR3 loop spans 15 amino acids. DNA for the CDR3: TGTGCCTGGACAATTAGCGGTATGAACACCGGGGAGCTGTTTTTT. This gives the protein CAWTISGMNTGELFF.